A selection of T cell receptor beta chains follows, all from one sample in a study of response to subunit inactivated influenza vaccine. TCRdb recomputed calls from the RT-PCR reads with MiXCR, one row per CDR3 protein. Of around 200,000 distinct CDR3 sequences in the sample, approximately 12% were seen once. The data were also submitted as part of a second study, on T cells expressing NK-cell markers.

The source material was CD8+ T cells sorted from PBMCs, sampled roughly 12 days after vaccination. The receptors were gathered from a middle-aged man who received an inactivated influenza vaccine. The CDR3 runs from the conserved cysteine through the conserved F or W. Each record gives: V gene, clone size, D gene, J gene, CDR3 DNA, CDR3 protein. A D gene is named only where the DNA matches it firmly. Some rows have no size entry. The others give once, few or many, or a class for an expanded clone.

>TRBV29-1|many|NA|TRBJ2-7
TGCAGCGTTCGGTCGGGGAACGGCGAGCAGTACTTC
CSVRSGNGEQYF
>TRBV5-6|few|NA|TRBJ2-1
TGTGCCAGCAGCTTCGGCTACGGGGGTGAGCAGTTCTTC
CASSFGYGGEQFF
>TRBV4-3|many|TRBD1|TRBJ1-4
TGCGCCAGCAGCTACTCTGAGGGACAGGCGTTCGAAAAACTGTTTTTT
CASSYSEGQAFEKLFF
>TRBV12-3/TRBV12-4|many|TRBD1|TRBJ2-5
TGTGCCAGCAGTCTTGGATCGGGACAGGGAGAGACCCAGTACTTC
CASSLGSGQGETQYF
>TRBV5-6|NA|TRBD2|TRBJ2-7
TGTGCCAGCAGCTCAGCGGGGTCCTCCTACGAGCAGTACTTC
CASSSAGSSYEQYF
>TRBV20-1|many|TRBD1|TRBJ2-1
TGCAGTGCTAGAGACCATCTGACAGGGATCAATGAGCAGTTCTTC
CSARDHLTGINEQFF
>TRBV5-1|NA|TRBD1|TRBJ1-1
TGCGCCAGCAGCTTGGGACAGGGGCAGAGGACTGAAGCTTTCTTT
CASSLGQGQRTEAFF
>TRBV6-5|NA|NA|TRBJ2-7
TGTGCCAGCAGTTACTCGGCAGGCTACGAGCAGTACTTC
CASSYSAGYEQYF
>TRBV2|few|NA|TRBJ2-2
TGTGCCAGCAGTAGGGACGGCGAGAACACCGGGGAGCTGTTTTTT
CASSRDGENTGELFF
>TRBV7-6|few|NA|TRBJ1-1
TGTGCCAGCAGCCCCAACATGGCTCTGAACACTGAAGCTTTCTTT
CASSPNMALNTEAFF
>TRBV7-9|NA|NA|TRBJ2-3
TGTGCCAGCAGCTTTCGCCCTAGCGCAGATACGCAGTATTTT
CASSFRPSADTQYF
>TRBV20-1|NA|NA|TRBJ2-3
TGCAGTGCTAGAAGGGGCTCAGATACGCAGTATTTT
CSARRGSDTQYF
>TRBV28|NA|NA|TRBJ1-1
TGTGCCAGCAGCCTTCCGGGATATGAAGCTTTCTTT
CASSLPGYEAFF
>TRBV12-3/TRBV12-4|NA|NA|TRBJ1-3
TGTGCCAGCAGTTTATTAGGGAGTGGAAACACCATATATTTT
CASSLLGSGNTIYF
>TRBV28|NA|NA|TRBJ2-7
TGTGCCAGCAGTTTCGGCTTGAGCTCCTACGAGCAGTACTTC
CASSFGLSSYEQYF
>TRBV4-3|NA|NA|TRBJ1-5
TGCGCCAGCAGCCAAGCCCCGGGGAGTCAGCCCCAGCATTTT
CASSQAPGSQPQHF
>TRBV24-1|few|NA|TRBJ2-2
TGTGCCACCAGTGATTTCGAACCCGGGGAGCTGTTTTTT
CATSDFEPGELFF
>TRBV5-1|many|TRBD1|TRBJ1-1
TGCGCCAGCAGCTTGGTCCTAGGGGGCGAGGCTTTCTTT
CASSLVLGGEAFF
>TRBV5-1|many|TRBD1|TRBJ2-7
TGCGCCAGCAGCCCCCCGGGACAGGGCTACGAGCAGTACTTC
CASSPPGQGYEQYF
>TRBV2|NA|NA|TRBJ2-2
TGTGCCAGCACCGAGGGGGGGCGCGTGACCGGGGAGCTGTTTTTT
CASTEGGRVTGELFF
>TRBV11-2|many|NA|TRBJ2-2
TGTGCCAGCGCCATAGTGGCGGTGAACACCGGGGAGCTGTTTTTT
CASAIVAVNTGELFF
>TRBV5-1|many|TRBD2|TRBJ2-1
TGCGCCAGCAGGATCCGGACTAGCGGGCCTCCGCACAATGAGCAGTTCTTC
CASRIRTSGPPHNEQFF
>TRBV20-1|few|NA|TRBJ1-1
TGCAGTGCCCCAGGCCGGGGGGCGACTGAAGCTTTCTTT
CSAPGRGATEAFF
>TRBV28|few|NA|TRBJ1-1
TGTGCCAGCAGTTTATCGGGGGGGGCTACTGAAGCTTTCTTT
CASSLSGGATEAFF
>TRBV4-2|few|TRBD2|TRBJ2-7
TGTGCCAGCAGCCAAGGGCTAGCGGAAACCTACGAGCAGTACTTC
CASSQGLAETYEQYF
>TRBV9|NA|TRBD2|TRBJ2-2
TGTGCCAGCAGTAACCCGGGACTAGCGCACAACACCGGGGAGCTGTTTTTT
CASSNPGLAHNTGELFF
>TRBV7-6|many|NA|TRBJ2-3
TGTGCCAGCAGCTTTAGCGCCGGGGGCGAGTCAGATACGCAGTATTTT
CASSFSAGGESDTQYF
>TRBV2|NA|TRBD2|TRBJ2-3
TGTGCCAGCAGGGGGACCGGGACTAGCAGGGCAGATACGCAGTATTTT
CASRGTGTSRADTQYF
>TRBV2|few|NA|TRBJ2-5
TGTGCCAGCAGTGAAGTAGGACAGTTGGGGGAGACCCAGTACTTC
CASSEVGQLGETQYF
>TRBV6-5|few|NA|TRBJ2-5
TGTGCCAGCAGTTACTCGATAGGGGAGACCCAGTACTTC
CASSYSIGETQYF
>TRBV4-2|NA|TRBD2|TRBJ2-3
TGTGCCAGCAGCCAAAGTGAAGCTAGCGGGGGGCTCACAGATACGCAGTATTTT
CASSQSEASGGLTDTQYF
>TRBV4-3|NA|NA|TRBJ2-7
TGCGCCAGCAGCCAAGATCGGGACGCCTACGAGCAGTACTTC
CASSQDRDAYEQYF
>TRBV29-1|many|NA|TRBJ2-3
TGCAGCGTTGTTTGGAGTTCCACAGATACGCAGTATTTT
CSVVWSSTDTQYF
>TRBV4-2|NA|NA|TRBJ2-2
TGTGCCAGCAGCCAAGAGTTCAGAAGCATGAACACCGGGGAGCTGTTTTTT
CASSQEFRSMNTGELFF
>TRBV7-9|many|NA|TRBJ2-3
TGTGCCAGCAGCCTACCGGGAGGGGGCGGAACAGATACGCAGTATTTT
CASSLPGGGGTDTQYF
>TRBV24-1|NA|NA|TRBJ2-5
TGTGCCACCAGTGATTTTCAGGGAAAGACCCAGTACTTC
CATSDFQGKTQYF
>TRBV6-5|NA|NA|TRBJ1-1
TGTGCCAGCAGTTACCTGACAGGGAACACTGAAGCTTTCTTT
CASSYLTGNTEAFF
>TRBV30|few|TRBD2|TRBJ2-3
TGTGCCTGGGGAGACGGACTAGCACTTGAAACGGATACGCAGTATTTT
CAWGDGLALETDTQYF
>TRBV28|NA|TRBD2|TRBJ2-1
TGTGCCAGCAGTCCTCTAGCGGGAGGGGTCAATGAGCAGTTCTTC
CASSPLAGGVNEQFF
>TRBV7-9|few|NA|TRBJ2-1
TGTGCCAGCAGCTTAGCGGGAACTAGTGTAGGCAATGAGCAGTTCTTC
CASSLAGTSVGNEQFF
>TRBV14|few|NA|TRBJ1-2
TGTGCCAGCAGCCCAACTCTACAAGGGGGCTACACCTTC
CASSPTLQGGYTF
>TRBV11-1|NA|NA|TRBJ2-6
TGTGCCAGCAGTACTCCCTCTGCGGACAGGGACTACTCTGGGGCCAACGTCCTGACTTTC
CASSTPSADRDYSGANVLTF
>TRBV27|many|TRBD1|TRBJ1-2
TGTGCCAGCAGTCTCAACAGGGGCAGTGGCTACACCTTC
CASSLNRGSGYTF
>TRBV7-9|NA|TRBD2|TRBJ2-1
TGTGCCAGCAGAGCCCGGGGAGGGCCGAAGACTTACAATGAGCAGTTCTTC
CASRARGGPKTYNEQFF
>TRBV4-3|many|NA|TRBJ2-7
TGCGCCAGCAGCCAAGGGGCCCCCTACGAGCAGTACTTC
CASSQGAPYEQYF
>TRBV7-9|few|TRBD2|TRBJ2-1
TGTGCCAGCAGCCACACTAGCGGGGGGTGGGGGGAGCAGTTCTTC
CASSHTSGGWGEQFF
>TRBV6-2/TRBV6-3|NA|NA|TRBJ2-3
TGTGCAAGCGCGGGGGCCTTAGCTACTGATACGCAGTATTTT
CASAGALATDTQYF
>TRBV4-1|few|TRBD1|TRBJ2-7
TGCGCCAGCAGCCAAGATCAGGTAGGACAGGGCTACGAGCAGTACTTC
CASSQDQVGQGYEQYF
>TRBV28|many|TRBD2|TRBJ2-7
TGTGCCAGCAGTTTATATCCGCGGGGGACTACCTACGAGCAGTACTTC
CASSLYPRGTTYEQYF
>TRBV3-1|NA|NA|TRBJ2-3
TGTGCCAGCAGCCACACGGGGGTCACAGATACGCAGTATTTT
CASSHTGVTDTQYF
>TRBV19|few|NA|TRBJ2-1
TGTGCCAGTAGTATGTCAGGGATCGATGAGCAGTTCTTC
CASSMSGIDEQFF
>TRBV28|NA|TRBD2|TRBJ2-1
TGTGCCAGCAGTCCAACCAGCGGGGGGCTCAATGAGCAGTTCTTC
CASSPTSGGLNEQFF
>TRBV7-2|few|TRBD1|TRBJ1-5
TGTGCCAGCAGCTTCGGATTTACAGGGGGTAATCAGCCCCAGCATTTT
CASSFGFTGGNQPQHF
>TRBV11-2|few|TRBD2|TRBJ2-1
TGTGCCAGCAGCTCGAGCGGGAGAGGGTCCTACAATGAGCAGTTCTTC
CASSSSGRGSYNEQFF
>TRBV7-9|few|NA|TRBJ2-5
TGTGCCAGCAGCCCAAGACAGACCCCTCGAGAGACCCAGTACTTC
CASSPRQTPRETQYF
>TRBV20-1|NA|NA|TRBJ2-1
TGCAGTGCTAGTTTCCTAGCTGAGCAGTTCTTC
CSASFLAEQFF
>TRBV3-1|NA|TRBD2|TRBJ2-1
TGTGCCAGCAGCCAAGCAATAGGGCTCGGCGGGAGTGGCTACAATGAGCAGTTCTTC
CASSQAIGLGGSGYNEQFF
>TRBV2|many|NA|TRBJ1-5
TGTGCCAGCAGTGAAGTAGGGGCCAATCAGCCCCAGCATTTT
CASSEVGANQPQHF
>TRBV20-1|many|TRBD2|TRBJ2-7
TGCAGTGCTAGAGATCGGGGACTAGCGGTCTACGAGCAGTACTTC
CSARDRGLAVYEQYF
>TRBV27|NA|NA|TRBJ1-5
TGTGCCAGCAGTCCGCTCAGGCATTTT
CASSPLRHF